This TCR beta chain was found in a study of CD8+ T cells in alopecia areata. Study-level points and caveats: Alopecia totalis/universalis scalp especially showed more expanded CD8+ clones than normal scalp.

Per germline, CDR1 SGHRS and CDR2 YFSETQ. Trimming cost V 2 bases and J 4 bases; bases outside gene matches: 1. The CDR3 contains 14 residues. The sample holds a few counts of this clone. Its antigen is as yet unknown. cDNA prepared by RNA extraction and subsequent reverse transcription served as the template for sequencing. Produced via immunoSEQ multiplex PCR; TCRdb's table is partial and in-frame only. The table lists approximately 150,000 clones, 62% of them singletons, with approximately 34% in the top ten. Material: CD8+ T cells sorted from blood. This clonotype was obtained from a human donor in good health. The chain employs TRBV5-1 and TRBJ2-2, with 8 nucleotides matching TRBD2. The CDR3 DNA reads TGCGCCAGCAGCTTCCTAGCGGGCACCGGGGAGCTGTTTTTT. This encodes CASSFLAGTGELFF.